This TCR beta chain stems from a study of cytomegalovirus exposure and HLA in healthy donors. The overall study: The 90 to 150 validation repertoires were produced on the same platform as the roughly 700 repertoires of the first cohort. This was reported in a later analysis. The study, taken as a whole, reports: Reports credit the classifier with highly specific, highly sensitive diagnosis of cytomegalovirus status. The tendency of first-cohort TCR clusters to co-occur in the roughly 120 validation repertoires was the finding of a later analysis. Cytomegalovirus-associated TCR beta chains were listed, numbering more than 150.

Concerning this clone: Its target is unknown.

In germline, CDR1 is MGHRA, CDR2 YSYEKL. V gave up 5 bases and J gave up 2 bases; unmatched junction bases: 8. There are 15 residues in the CDR3. Measured with immunoSEQ multiplex PCR; TCRdb has only the in-frame clones, and not every one. The data contain roughly 150,000 clones, around nine tenths of them seen just once; the ten biggest clones take up about 3%. The clonotype comes from a man younger than 30 in good health and CMV-seronegative. The sample comprised PBMCs. The chain carries TRBV4-1 and TRBJ2-7; 8 nucleotides agree with TRBD2. DNA for the CDR3: TGCGCCAGCAGCGCCGGGACGGGGGGGCCCTACGAGCAGTACTTC. Protein product: CASSAGTGGPYEQYF.